These 15 T cell receptor beta chains share one sample of origin, sequenced in a study of glioma-infiltrating T cells. TCR alpha and beta CDR3 regions were amplified from RNA using iRepertoire nested multiplex PCR. TCRdb independently ran MiXCR on the multiplex PCR reads; one entry per CDR3 protein. This table holds approximately 110,000 distinct CDR3 sequences, roughly 23% found once. Sequencing was carried out using glioma tissue, nonneoplastic brain tissue, or PBMCs (not recorded which). These receptors came from a human donor with low-grade glioma or glioblastoma, undergoing nonglioma brain surgery, or in good health (not recorded which).

There are a few counts of this clonotype. This chain links TRBV12-3 or TRBV12-4 with TRBJ2-7; D may be TRBD2 (5 bases). This CDR3 comprises 14 residues. V was pared by 6 bases and J by 5 bases, with 17 bases between. The CDR3 sequence: CASRLRGSSDEQYF. CDR3 sequence (DNA): TGTGCCAGCAGACTACGTGGGAGTAGCGACGAGCAGTACTTC.

A word on this clonotype: A clone one base away is much larger, so this may be a read error. V and J are TRBV19 and TRBJ1-5, with D unresolved. The CDR3 contains 13 residues. Germline assignment: CDR1 LNHDA and CDR2 SQIVND (reference sequence). CDR3 region: CASSVEWYQPRHF. The DNA of the CDR3 is TGTGCCAGTAGTGTGGAGTGGTATCAGCCCCGGCATTTT. Together with reference TRBV19 and TRBJ1-5, the CDR3 gives the full variable domain: DGGITQSPKYLFRKEGQNVTLSCEQNLNHDAMYWYRQDPGQGLRLIYYSQIVNDFQKGDIAEGYSVSREKKESFPLTVTSAQKNPTAFYLCASSVEWYQPRHFGDGTRLSIL.

For this clonotype: With a much larger clone just one base away, this may be a read error. This rearrangement joins TRBV4-1 to TRBJ1-1, with unresolved D. CDR3 size: 15 residues. In germline, CDR1 is MGHRA, CDR2 YSYEKL. Deletions cut 3 bases from V and 6 bases from J, with 17 bases between. DNA of the CDR3: TGCGCCAGCAGCCATGAGGGTGGGAGGGCGGCTGAAGCTTTCTTT. It encodes CASSHEGGRAAEAFF.

As regards this clonotype: Mismatch with germline at one junction end may stem from a read error. V usage is TRBV6-2 or TRBV6-3 and J usage is TRBJ1-1; D gene unclear. Germline lookup yields CDR1 MNHEY and CDR2 SVGEGT. The CDR3 sequence is 13 residues long. This CDR3 is CASSYLAWTEVFF. In DNA, the CDR3 is TGTGCCAGCAGTTACCTGGCATGGACTGAAGTTTTCTTT.

On this clonotype itself: The CDR3 end shows no conserved phenylalanine or tryptophan, and so a read error is likely. The chain joins TRBV4-3 to TRBJ1-2; 8 positions match TRBD1. Germline-derived CDR1 and CDR2 are LGHNA and YSLEER. The CDR3 has 15 amino acids. Losses at the gene ends were 4 bases for V and 8 bases for J; bases not matched to a gene: 12. The CDR3 DNA sequence: TGCGCCAGCAGCCGACTGGGCCCAGGGGGCGGAGGCTACACCCTC. Translating gives CASSRLGPGGGGYTL.

There are many counts of this clonotype. The chain combines TRBV6-6 with TRBJ1-5; the D is unclear. Trimming stripped 0 bases from V and 4 bases from J, with 4 bases between. Per germline, CDR1 MNHNY and CDR2 SVGAGI (reference sequence). This CDR3 region has 13 residues. The chain's CDR3 is CASSYSSNQPQHF. The CDR3 coding sequence is TGTGCCAGCAGTTACTCGAGTAATCAGCCCCAGCATTTT.

This clonotype was picked up many times. V gene TRBV25-1 combines with J gene TRBJ2-2; a weak D match, TRBD2 (6 bases). CDR1 is MGHDK, CDR2 SYGVNS, per germline. Trimming stripped 3 bases from V and 1 base from J, with 15 bases between. CDR3 length: 17 amino acids. This CDR3 reads CASSEVVADLNTGELFF. The CDR3 nucleotides read TGTGCCAGCAGTGAGGTGGTAGCGGACCTGAACACCGGGGAGCTGTTTTTT. Drawing the rest from reference TRBV25-1 and TRBJ2-2, the complete variable domain is EADIYQTPRYLVIGTGKKITLECSQTMGHDKMYWYQQDPGMELHLIHYSYGVNSTEKGDLSSESTVSRIRTEHFPLTLESARPSHTSQYLCASSEVVADLNTGELFFGEGSRLTVL.

Comments on this clonotype: It may be a read error: a sequence one base away is much more abundant. The chain is built from TRBV19 and TRBJ2-1; TRBD1 or TRBD2 may be the D gene (6 bases each). This CDR3 has 15 amino acids. Trimming took off 8 bases at V and 6 bases at J, with 20 bases between the two ends. Germline CDR1 reads LNHDA; CDR2 reads SQIVND (reference sequence). CDR3: CASSTGAVLCNEQFF. CDR3 in DNA: TGTGCCAGTTCCACGGGGGCGGTCTTGTGCAATGAGCAGTTCTTC.

This clonotype was observed at least ten times. The rearrangement joins TRBV15 to TRBJ1-2; D perhaps matches TRBD1 (5 bases). CDR1 LNHNV and CDR2 YYDKDF come from the germline V gene (reference sequence). Between the trimmed V and J ends, which lost 0 bases and 5 bases, there was a span of 16 bases. CDR3 size: 16 residues. The CDR3 protein is CATSRDLGSGVYGYTF. The DNA for the CDR3 is TGTGCCACCAGCAGAGATCTCGGTTCGGGGGTTTATGGCTACACCTTC.

The V gene is TRBV7-9, the J gene TRBJ2-5; no reliable D call. Trimming took 3 bases from V and 4 from J, leaving 15 bases between them. Germline CDR1 and CDR2: SEHNR and FQNEAQ (reference sequence). This CDR3 has 15 residues. The CDR3 coding sequence is TGTGCCAGCAGCTTTGGGTCACACCTCACAGAGACCCAGTACTTC. Protein sequence: CASSFGSHLTETQYF.

The chain combines TRBV12-3 or TRBV12-4 with TRBJ2-7, with 7 bases that match TRBD1. The CDR3 covers 17 residues. V gave up 0 bases and J gave up 3 bases; unmatched junction bases: 11. The DNA of the CDR3 is TGTGCCAGCAGTTTAGCCCCACCGGGACAGTCCTACTACGAGCAGTACTTC. This sequence encodes CASSLAPPGQSYYEQYF.

This clonotype was seen once. This may be a read error, as it is one base from a much larger clone. The chain employs TRBV7-3 and TRBJ2-1; 8 bases line up with TRBD2. CDR1 SGHTA and CDR2 FQGTGA come from the germline V gene. J lost 0 bases, V lost 1 base, and 2 bases had no gene match. The CDR3 consists of 16 residues. The CDR3 bases are TGTGCCAGCAGCTTAAGCAGCGGGAGCTCCTACAATGAGCAGTTCTTC. Translating it yields CASSLSSGSSYNEQFF.

This clonotype appeared many times. J is TRBJ2-5 and V is TRBV7-2, with D maybe TRBD2 (5 bases). CDR1 and CDR2 (germline): SGHTA, FQGNSA. V was clipped by 1 base and J by 2 bases, with 11 bases between them. The CDR3 has 15 residues. The CDR3 protein is CASSLGSSLQETQYF. CDR3 DNA: TGTGCCAGCAGCTTAGGGTCTAGCTTACAAGAGACCCAGTACTTC.

J is TRBJ1-4 and V is TRBV7-9; 7 bases match TRBD1. J gave up 3 bases and V 2 bases, and 6 bases lay outside the gene matches. CDR3 length: 16 amino acids. CDR1 is SEHNR, CDR2 FQNEAQ, per germline (reference sequence). DNA of the CDR3: TGTGCCAGCAGCTTACCCCGGACAGGCCCTAATGAAAAACTGTTTTTT. Translating gives CASSLPRTGPNEKLFF.

This clonotype was found many times. The chain has TRBV27 and TRBJ2-3, with D uncertain. Germline V lookup: CDR1 MNHEY, CDR2 SMNVEV (reference sequence). The CDR3 sequence is 13 residues long. Trimming took off 6 bases at V and 5 bases at J, with 12 bases between the two ends. The DNA for the CDR3 is TGTGCCAGCAGAGAGACCTACCGAGATACGCAGTATTTT. It encodes CASRETYRDTQYF.